The 23 T cell receptor beta chains reported below all come from one sample, sequenced in a study of blood T cell repertoires in COVID-19. Profiling relied on immunoSEQ multiplex PCR, and the TCRdb table lists in-frame clones only, not all of them. The data show about 210,000 clones, roughly four fifths seen once. The material sequenced was peripheral blood. These TCRs come from a woman in her 40s with acute or convalescent COVID-19.

This clone has a single count. The chain employs TRBV5-5 and TRBJ1-3, with 9 bases that match TRBD1. Germline values: CDR1 SGHKS, CDR2 YYEKEE (reference sequence). After removal of 1 base from V and 9 bases from J, the junction contained 11 bases not matched to a gene. The CDR3 has 16 amino acids. CDR3 amino acids: CASSLTLGQGTGTIYF. CDR3 nucleotides: TGTGCCAGCAGCTTGACCCTGGGACAGGGCACGGGCACCATATATTTT.

The rearrangement uses TRBV3-1 (or the pseudogene TRBV3-2) and TRBJ1-1; possibly TRBD1 for D (6 bases). Germline CDR1 and CDR2: LGHDT and YNNKEL (reference sequence). The ends were cut back, 4 bases at V and 5 bases at J, with 17 bases in the middle. This CDR3 region has 15 residues. The CDR3 DNA reads TGTGCCAGCAGCCTACGGTCAGGGGTTATAACTGAAGCTTTCTTT. Translation: CASSLRSGVITEAFF.

The chain employs TRBV25-1 and TRBJ2-7; TRBD1 agrees at 8 bases. J lost 9 bases, V lost 0 bases, and 7 bases had no gene match. CDR1 and CDR2 (germline): MGHDK, SYGVNS. The CDR3 has 14 residues. In nucleotides, the CDR3 is TGTGCCAGCAGTGAATATGGGACAGGCGCGCGGCAGTACTTC. It codes for CASSEYGTGARQYF.

This clone was detected only a few times. This sequence joins TRBV19 and TRBJ1-6, with TRBD1 matching over 8 bases. The CDR3 length is 15 residues. V was pared by 3 bases and J by 10 bases, with 8 bases of the junction left unmatched. Germline V gene lookup returns CDR1 LNHDA and CDR2 SQIVND (reference sequence). The DNA of the CDR3 is TGTGCCAGTAGTATCCTGGACAGGGAAGTGTCACCCCTCCACTTT. It is translated as CASSILDREVSPLHF.

The sample holds a few counts of this clone. This sequence joins TRBV2 and TRBJ2-3; TRBD2 is a possible D gene (7 bases). The V gene's germline CDR1 is SNHLY and CDR2 FYNNEI. There are 14 residues in the CDR3. Trimming removed 6 bases at V and 5 bases at J, with 15 bases between. The CDR3 here is CASRTLRGGDTQYF. CDR3 sequence (DNA): TGTGCCAGCAGGACGCTTAGGGGGGGAGATACGCAGTATTTT.

This clone is a singleton in its sample. V is TRBV18 and J is TRBJ1-5; perhaps TRBD1 as D (5 bases). The CDR3 is 14 residues long. Trimming left V 3 bases short and J 3 bases short, with 9 bases between. Germline CDR1 and CDR2: KGHSH and LQKENI. CDR3 sequence: CASSPGLLNQPQHF. CDR3 nucleotides: TGTGCCAGCTCACCGGGACTGCTCAATCAGCCCCAGCATTTT.

The V gene is TRBV19, the J gene TRBJ1-1, with D hard to call. The germline V gene has CDR1 LNHDA and CDR2 SQIVND (reference sequence). Trimming took off 5 bases at V and 2 bases at J, with 9 bases between the two ends. The CDR3 is 13 amino acids. In DNA form, the CDR3 reads TGTGCCAGTAGTTCACCACTTAACACTGAAGCTTTCTTT. Its protein is CASSSPLNTEAFF.

This sequence joins TRBV27 and TRBJ1-5; D is perhaps TRBD1 (6 bases). V lost 5 bases and J lost 5, with 16 bases in between. CDR1 MNHEY and CDR2 SMNVEV come from the germline V gene (reference sequence). CDR3 size: 15 residues. DNA for the CDR3: TGTGCCAGCAGTCTACCTAACAGGGCGCATCAGCCCCAGCATTTT. This sequence encodes CASSLPNRAHQPQHF.

The V and J genes are TRBV6-2 or TRBV6-3 and TRBJ1-5; D perhaps matches TRBD1 (6 bases). The CDR3 consists of 17 residues. Germline-derived CDR1 and CDR2 are MNHEY and SVGEGT. The V gene lost 5 bases and the J gene lost 0 bases, with 17 bases spanning the gap. As DNA, the CDR3 is TGTGCCAGCAGTCGTCGCGCAGGGGCAGATAGCAATCAGCCCCAGCATTTT. It codes for CASSRRAGADSNQPQHF.

The chain has TRBV6-5 and TRBJ1-1; 8 positions match TRBD1. V trimming: 6 bases; J trimming: 1 base; junction bases outside the gene matches: 4. The germline V gene encodes CDR1 MNHEY and CDR2 SVGAGI. The CDR3 is 14 amino acids. CDR3 loop: CASRDRAANTEAFF. DNA of the CDR3: TGTGCCAGCAGGGACAGGGCAGCGAACACTGAAGCTTTCTTT.

V usage is TRBV19 and J usage is TRBJ2-2; 7 nucleotides align to TRBD1. V trimming: 6 bases; J trimming: 1 base; junction bases outside the gene matches: 8. This CDR3 has 16 amino acids. Germline V CDR1 and CDR2: LNHDA, SQIVND (reference sequence). The CDR3 region has the DNA TGTGCCAGTAGGATTCGGACAGGCTTGAACACCGGGGAGCTGTTTTTT. Translated: CASRIRTGLNTGELFF. The entire variable domain, with the rest obtained from reference TRBV19 and TRBJ2-2, is as follows: DGGITQSPKYLFRKEGQNVTLSCEQNLNHDAMYWYRQDPGQGLRLIYYSQIVNDFQKGDIAEGYSVSREKKESFPLTVTSAQKNPTAFYLCASRIRTGLNTGELFFGEGSRLTVL.

The V gene is TRBV27, the J gene TRBJ1-1; TRBD1 agrees at 7 bases. This CDR3 is 14 amino acids long. Losses at the gene ends were 2 bases for V and 4 bases for J; bases not matched to a gene: 4. Germline V lookup: CDR1 MNHEY, CDR2 SMNVEV (reference sequence). The CDR3 protein is CASSLDRVGTEAFF. Written as DNA, the CDR3 is TGTGCCAGCAGTTTAGACAGGGTGGGCACTGAAGCTTTCTTT.

The rearrangement uses TRBV19 and TRBJ1-5; tentative D call: TRBD1 (5 bases). Trimming removed 6 bases at V and 4 bases at J, with 19 bases between. The germline V gene has CDR1 LNHDA and CDR2 SQIVND (reference sequence). The CDR3 is 16 amino acids. CDR3 protein: CASSPAGGGLNQPQHF. Written as DNA, the CDR3 is TGTGCCAGTAGCCCCGCCGGGGGGGGACTAAATCAGCCCCAGCATTTT.

The chain recombines TRBV24-1 with TRBJ2-1, with a possible D match to TRBD1 (5 bases). This CDR3 contains 13 residues. V was cut by 3 bases and J by 5 bases, with 7 bases left in between. The germline gives CDR1 KGHDR, CDR2 SFDVKD. This chain's CDR3 is CATSDGHNNEQFF. In nucleotides, the CDR3 is TGTGCCACCAGTGATGGACACAACAATGAGCAGTTCTTC.

The chain links TRBV7-3 to TRBJ2-1, with TRBD2 matching over 7 bases. Per germline, CDR1 SGHTA and CDR2 FQGTGA. The length of the CDR3 is 16 residues. After removal of 5 bases from V and 0 bases from J, the junction contained 7 bases not matched to a gene. CDR3: CASSTRGGSSYNEQFF. In nucleotides, the CDR3 is TGTGCCAGCAGCACTCGCGGGGGTAGCTCCTACAATGAGCAGTTCTTC.

This chain connects TRBV2 to TRBJ1-3; unclear D gene. In germline, CDR1 is SNHLY, CDR2 FYNNEI. Trimming cost V 6 bases and J 2 bases, with 11 bases left between them. This CDR3 has 14 amino acids. Written as DNA, the CDR3 is TGTGCCAGCAGAGGGTGGGAGGCTGGAAACACCATATATTTT. Its translation: CASRGWEAGNTIYF. The full variable domain, with the rest looked up from reference TRBV2 and TRBJ1-3, is EPEVTQTPSHQVTQMGQEVILRCVPISNHLYFYWYRQILGQKVEFLVSFYNNEISEKSEIFDDQFSVERPDGSNFTLKIRSTKLEDSAMYFCASRGWEAGNTIYFGEGSWLTVV.

V and J are TRBV9 and TRBJ2-7; weak D call: TRBD1 (5 bases). CDR1 and CDR2 from the germline V gene are SGDLS and YYNGEE. The CDR3 is 14 residues long. The V and J ends lost 3 bases and 1 base respectively, with 11 bases between them. CDR3 nucleotide sequence: TGTGCCAGCAGCGAAACAGGAGCTTCCTACGAGCAGTACTTC. It yields the protein CASSETGASYEQYF. The variable domain in full, with the rest retrieved from reference TRBV9 and TRBJ2-7, is DSGVTQTPKHLITATGQRVTLRCSPRSGDLSVYWYQQSLDQGLQFLIQYYNGEERAKGNILERFSAQQFPDLHSELNLSSLELGDSALYFCASSETGASYEQYFGPGTRLTVT.

This chain links TRBV5-1 with TRBJ2-5; 14 nucleotides align to TRBD2. Unmatched junction bases numbered 4, after V lost 4 bases and J lost 2 bases. The germline gives CDR1 SGHRS, CDR2 YFSETQ. The CDR3 is 16 residues long. The CDR3 DNA sequence: TGCGCCAGCAGCCCCGGACTAGCGGGAGGACAAGAGACCCAGTACTTC. Encoded protein: CASSPGLAGGQETQYF.

J is TRBJ2-1 and V is TRBV6-4; TRBD2 might be the D (5 bases). The germline V gene encodes CDR1 MRHNA and CDR2 SNTAGT. The CDR3 has 15 amino acids. The V end was cut by 5 bases, the J end by 0 bases, with 11 bases between. This chain's CDR3 is CASSLERFSYNEQFF. The CDR3 DNA sequence: TGTGCCAGCAGTCTTGAGCGGTTCTCCTACAATGAGCAGTTCTTC.

The chain is built from TRBV5-1 and TRBJ1-1; D unresolved. The CDR3 sequence is 15 residues long. Trimming removed 1 base from V and 1 base from J, with 11 bases in between. Germline V gives CDR1 SGHRS, CDR2 YFSETQ. The CDR3: CASSLSVLGNTEAFF. The CDR3 bases are TGCGCCAGCAGCTTGTCGGTACTCGGGAACACTGAAGCTTTCTTT.

V and J are TRBV15 and TRBJ1-4; D remains unclear. This CDR3 has 11 residues. Trimming cost V 4 bases and J 8 bases, with 5 bases left between them. Germline V gene lookup returns CDR1 LNHNV and CDR2 YYDKDF (reference sequence). This CDR3 reads CATSKREKLFF. As DNA, the CDR3 is TGTGCCACCAGCAAGAGAGAAAAACTGTTTTTT.

The chain joins TRBV28 to TRBJ1-2; D not resolved. The V end lost 2 bases, the J end lost 3 bases, and 10 bases lay between the germline ends. This CDR3 contains 14 residues. Germline loops: CDR1 MDHEN, CDR2 SYDVKM. The CDR3 DNA is TGTGCCAGCAGTTTACGAGTTATACACTATGGCTACACCTTC. It is translated as CASSLRVIHYGYTF.

V and J are TRBV6-2 or TRBV6-3 and TRBJ2-1, with 9 bases aligning to TRBD1. The CDR3 spans 16 residues. Losses at the gene ends were 6 bases for V and 6 bases for J; bases not matched to a gene: 12. Germline lookup yields CDR1 MNHEY and CDR2 SVGEGT. This chain's CDR3 is CASSTSWTGVSNEQFF. The CDR3 DNA reads TGTGCCAGCAGCACCTCCTGGACAGGGGTGTCCAATGAGCAGTTCTTC.